The next 2 T cell receptor beta chains were all read from a single sample in a study of shared clonotypes between healthy human individuals. Naive CD8 isolation took CD45RO-negative cells positively selected for CCR7 and excluded terminally differentiated effector memory CD45RA+ cells. Generated by immunoSEQ multiplex PCR, the TCRdb table keeps only in-frame clones and is missing some. Seen here are about 2.1 million clones, 80% to 95% observed once, and the top ten hold 1.5% to 2%. The material sequenced was naive CD8+ T cells from PBMCs. These receptor sequences come from a man aged 18 to 30 in good health. Some clones in this sample may be carry-over from other donors' samples.

Only a few counts were recorded for this clone. This rearrangement joins TRBV2 to TRBJ1-4, with D unresolved. Trimming took 8 bases from V and 5 from J, leaving 21 bases between them. There are 16 residues in the CDR3. Germline V lookup: CDR1 SNHLY, CDR2 FYNNEI. For the CDR3, the DNA is TGTGCCAGCGGATCCCCTTCAGAGCACCTGAATGAAAAACTGTTTTTT. This codes for CASGSPSEHLNEKLFF.

The J gene is TRBJ2-7, the V gene TRBV28, with D uncertain. The CDR3 runs to 16 residues. V lost 2 bases and J lost 4, with 18 bases in between. Germline V gene sequence: CDR1 MDHEN, CDR2 SYDVKM. CDR3 coding DNA: TGTGCCAGCAGTTTAGGTTCTACACCCCGAGAATACGAGCAGTACTTC. It yields the protein CASSLGSTPREYEQYF.